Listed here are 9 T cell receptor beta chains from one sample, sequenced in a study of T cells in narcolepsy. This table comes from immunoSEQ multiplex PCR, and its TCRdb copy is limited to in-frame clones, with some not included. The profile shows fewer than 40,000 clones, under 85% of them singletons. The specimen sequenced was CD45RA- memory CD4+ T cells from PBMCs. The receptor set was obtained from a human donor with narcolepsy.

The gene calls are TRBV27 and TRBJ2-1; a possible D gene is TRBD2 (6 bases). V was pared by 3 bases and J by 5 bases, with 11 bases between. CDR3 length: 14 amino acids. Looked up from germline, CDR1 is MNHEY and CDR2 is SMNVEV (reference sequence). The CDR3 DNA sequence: TGTGCCAGCAGTTTTTACGGGAGAAACAATGAGCAGTTCTTC. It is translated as CASSFYGRNNEQFF.

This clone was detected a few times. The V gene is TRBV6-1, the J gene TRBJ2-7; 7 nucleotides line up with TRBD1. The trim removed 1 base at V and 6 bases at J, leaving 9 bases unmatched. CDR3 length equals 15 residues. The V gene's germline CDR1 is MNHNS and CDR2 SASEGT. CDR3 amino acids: CASSEGGYRGGEQYV. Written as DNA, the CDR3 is TGTGCCAGCAGTGAAGGGGGGTACAGGGGTGGCGAGCAGTACGTC.

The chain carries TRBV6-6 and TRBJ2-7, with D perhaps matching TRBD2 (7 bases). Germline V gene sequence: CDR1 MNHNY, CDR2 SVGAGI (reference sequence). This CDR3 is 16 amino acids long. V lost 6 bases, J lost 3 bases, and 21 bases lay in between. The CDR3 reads CASRLRGGPEFYEQYF. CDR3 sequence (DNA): TGTGCCAGCAGGCTGAGGGGGGGACCGGAGTTCTACGAGCAGTACTTC.

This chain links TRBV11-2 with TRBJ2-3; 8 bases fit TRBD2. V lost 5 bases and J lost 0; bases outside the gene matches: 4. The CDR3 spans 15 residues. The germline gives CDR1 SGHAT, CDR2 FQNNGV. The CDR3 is CASSEAGVSTDTQYF. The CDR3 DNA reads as TGTGCCAGCAGCGAAGCGGGGGTTAGCACAGATACGCAGTATTTT.

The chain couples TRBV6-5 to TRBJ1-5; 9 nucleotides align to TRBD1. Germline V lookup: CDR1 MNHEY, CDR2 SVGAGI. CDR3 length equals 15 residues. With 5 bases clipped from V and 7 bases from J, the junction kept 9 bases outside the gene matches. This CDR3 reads CASSLGQGGDQPQHF. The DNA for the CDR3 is TGTGCCAGCAGTCTGGGACAGGGAGGGGACCAGCCCCAGCATTTT.

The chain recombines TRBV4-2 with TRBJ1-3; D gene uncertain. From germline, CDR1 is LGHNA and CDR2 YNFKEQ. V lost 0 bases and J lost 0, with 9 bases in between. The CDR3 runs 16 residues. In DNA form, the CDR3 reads TGTGCCAGCAGCCAAGACAGCGGAGGCTCTGGAAACACCATATATTTT. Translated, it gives CASSQDSGGSGNTIYF.

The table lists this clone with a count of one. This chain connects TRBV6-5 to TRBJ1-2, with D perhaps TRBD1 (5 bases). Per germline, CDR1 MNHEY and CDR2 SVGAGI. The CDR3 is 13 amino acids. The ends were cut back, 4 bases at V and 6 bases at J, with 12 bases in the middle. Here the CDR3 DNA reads TGTGCCAGCAGTTCCCTCGGAGGGGATGGCTACACCTTC. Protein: CASSSLGGDGYTF.

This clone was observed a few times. The CDR3 bases are TGTGCCAGCAGTTACGCGGGGGGGCGAAATGAGCAGTTCTTC. Amino acid sequence: CASSYAGGRNEQFF. The gene calls are TRBV6-5 and TRBJ2-1, with 9 nucleotides matching TRBD2. The V gene's germline CDR1 is MNHEY and CDR2 SVGAGI. Germline trimming cut 2 bases from V and 7 bases from J; bases unmatched to any gene: 3. This CDR3 contains 14 residues.

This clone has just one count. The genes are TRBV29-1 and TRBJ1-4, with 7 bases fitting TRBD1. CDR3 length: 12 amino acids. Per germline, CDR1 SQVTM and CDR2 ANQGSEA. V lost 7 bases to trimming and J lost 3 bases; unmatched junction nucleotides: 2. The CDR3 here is CSAGQPNEKLFF. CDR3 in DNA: TGCAGCGCGGGACAGCCTAATGAAAAACTGTTTTTT. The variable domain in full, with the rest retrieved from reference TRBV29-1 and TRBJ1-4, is SAVISQKPSRDICQRGTSLTIQCQVDSQVTMMFWYRQQPGQSLTLIATANQGSEATYESGFVIDKFPISRPNLTFSTLTVSNMSPEDSSIYLCSAGQPNEKLFFGSGTQLSVL.